These T cell receptor beta chains were read from a single sample in a study of identical twins. TCRdb passed the 5' RACE reads through MiXCR, listing each CDR3 protein once. The table shows around 490,000 distinct CDR3 sequences, with approximately 20% occurring only once. The same sample was also studied in work on yellow fever vaccine responses in identical twins.

Sequenced material: CD4+ T cells sorted from blood. These receptors all stem from a woman between 18 and 30 years old in good health. The CDR3 runs from the conserved cysteine through the conserved F or W. Each record gives: clone size, D gene, J gene, CDR3 length, V gene, CDR3 DNA, CDR3 protein. The D gene is left open where the match is weak. Rows give clone size only sometimes, using once, few, many, or a class for an expanded clone.

clone size: many
D gene: .
J gene: TRBJ1-4
CDR3 length: 14
V gene: TRBV4-1
CDR3 DNA: TGCGCCAGCAGTCACGGAACAACTAATGAAAAACTGTTTTTT
CDR3 protein: CASSHGTTNEKLFF

clone size: .
D gene: TRBD2
J gene: TRBJ2-7
CDR3 length: 15
V gene: TRBV15
CDR3 DNA: TGTGCCACCAGCAGAGCCGGGACTAGCAAGGGCGAGCAGTACTTC
CDR3 protein: CATSRAGTSKGEQYF

clone size: .
D gene: .
J gene: TRBJ2-5
CDR3 length: 12
V gene: TRBV2
CDR3 DNA: TGTGCCAGCAGGGACGAACAAGAGACCCAGTACTTC
CDR3 protein: CASRDEQETQYF

clone size: few
D gene: TRBD2
J gene: TRBJ2-1
CDR3 length: 17
V gene: TRBV28
CDR3 DNA: TGTGCCAGCAGTTGGACTAGCGGGGTGGGCTCCTACAATGAGCAGTTCTTC
CDR3 protein: CASSWTSGVGSYNEQFF

clone size: .
D gene: .
J gene: TRBJ2-1
CDR3 length: 12
V gene: TRBV12-3/TRBV12-4
CDR3 DNA: TGTGCCAGCAGTTTGGCGTGGAATGAGCAGTTCTTC
CDR3 protein: CASSLAWNEQFF

clone size: few
D gene: .
J gene: TRBJ2-1
CDR3 length: 12
V gene: TRBV27
CDR3 DNA: TGTGCCAGCAGTAAAGCCCGCAGTGAGCAGTTCTTC
CDR3 protein: CASSKARSEQFF

clone size: .
D gene: TRBD1
J gene: TRBJ2-1
CDR3 length: 15
V gene: TRBV5-1
CDR3 DNA: TGCGCCAGCAGCTTGGGTGACAGGGCGAACAATGAGCAGTTCTTC
CDR3 protein: CASSLGDRANNEQFF

clone size: few
D gene: .
J gene: TRBJ2-1
CDR3 length: 20
V gene: TRBV12-3/TRBV12-4
CDR3 DNA: TGTGCCAGCAGTTTAGTTCGGGGAATGGACCCATTTAGGTCCTACAATGAGCAGTTCTTC
CDR3 protein: CASSLVRGMDPFRSYNEQFF

clone size: .
D gene: TRBD1
J gene: TRBJ2-2
CDR3 length: 17
V gene: TRBV24-1
CDR3 DNA: TGTGCCACCAGTGATCCAAACAGGGGGCCGAACACCGGGGAGCTGTTTTTT
CDR3 protein: CATSDPNRGPNTGELFF

clone size: few
D gene: TRBD1
J gene: TRBJ1-2
CDR3 length: 13
V gene: TRBV12-3/TRBV12-4
CDR3 DNA: TGTGCCACCTCGACAGGGGGGGACTATGGCTACACCTTC
CDR3 protein: CATSTGGDYGYTF

clone size: few
D gene: TRBD1
J gene: TRBJ1-1
CDR3 length: 17
V gene: TRBV7-9
CDR3 DNA: TGTGCCAGCAGCAGACGGGACAGCCGGGGGATGAACACTGAAGCTTTCTTT
CDR3 protein: CASSRRDSRGMNTEAFF

clone size: .
D gene: .
J gene: TRBJ2-3
CDR3 length: 13
V gene: TRBV27
CDR3 DNA: TGTGCCAGCAGTTTTGGTCTGGGAGATACGCAGTATTTT
CDR3 protein: CASSFGLGDTQYF

clone size: .
D gene: TRBD2
J gene: TRBJ2-1
CDR3 length: 14
V gene: TRBV24-1
CDR3 DNA: TGTGCCACAAGCCTAGCGGGGACCTACAATGAGCAGTTCTTC
CDR3 protein: CATSLAGTYNEQFF

clone size: .
D gene: .
J gene: TRBJ2-2
CDR3 length: 15
V gene: TRBV2
CDR3 DNA: TGTGCCAGCAGCGAGAATGGGATGGGCACCGGGGAGCTGTTTTTT
CDR3 protein: CASSENGMGTGELFF